This TCR beta chain was sequenced during a study of human T cells and chemical hapten exposure. As for time point: pre-sensitization, week 0. Treatment in this sample: therapeutic diphenylcyclopropenone sensitization with weekly scalp DPC. V lost 1 base, J lost 6 bases, and 8 bases lay in between. The CDR3 is 13 residues long. Germline CDR1 and CDR2: SGHRS and YFSETQ. TCRdb fed the RACE reads into MiXCR, producing one record per CDR3 protein. Of 300,000 to 400,000 distinct CDR3 sequences listed, less than 6.5% were seen once; the top ten hold approximately 2.4%. The TCR was taken from a woman aged 50 to 65 with alopecia areata. Some clones in this sample may be carry-over from other donors' samples. This chain connects TRBV5-1 to TRBJ2-1, with TRBD1 as a possible D gene (6 bases). Sequenced here: whole blood, sampled in connection with sensitization to the hapten diphenylcyclopropenone (DPC). CDR3 residues: CASSLQGSNEQFF. CDR3 sequence (DNA): TGCGCCAGCAGCTTGCAGGGGTCCAATGAGCAGTTCTTC.